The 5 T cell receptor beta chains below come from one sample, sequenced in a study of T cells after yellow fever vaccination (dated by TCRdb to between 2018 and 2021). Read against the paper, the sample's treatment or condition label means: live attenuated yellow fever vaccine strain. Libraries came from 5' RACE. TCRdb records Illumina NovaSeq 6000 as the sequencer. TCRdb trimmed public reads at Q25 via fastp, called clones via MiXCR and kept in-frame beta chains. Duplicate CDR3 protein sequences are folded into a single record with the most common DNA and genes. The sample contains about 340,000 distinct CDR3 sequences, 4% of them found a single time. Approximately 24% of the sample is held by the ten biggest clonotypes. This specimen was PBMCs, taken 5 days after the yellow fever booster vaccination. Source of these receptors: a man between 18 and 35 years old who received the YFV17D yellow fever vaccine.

The CDR3, as DNA: TGTGCCAGCAGTTACCGAGGGGGAGGCTACACCTTC. Translated, it gives CASSYRGGGYTF. V gene TRBV6-6 combines with J gene TRBJ1-2, with TRBD1 as a possible D gene (6 bases). Trimming left V 2 bases short and J 8 bases short, with 9 bases between. The CDR3 is 12 amino acids. Germline V lookup: CDR1 MNHNY, CDR2 SVGAGI (reference sequence).

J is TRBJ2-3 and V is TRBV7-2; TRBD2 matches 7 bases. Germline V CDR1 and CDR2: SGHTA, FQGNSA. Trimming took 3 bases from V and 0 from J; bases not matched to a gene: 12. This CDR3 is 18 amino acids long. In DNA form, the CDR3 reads TGTGCCAGCAGCTTCGACGGGGGGTTGCCTCCTAGCACAGATACGCAGTATTTT. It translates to CASSFDGGLPPSTDTQYF.

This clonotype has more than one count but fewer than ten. CDR3 sequence reads: CATSRPRVGYTEAFF. The CDR3 nucleotides are TGTGCCACCAGCAGGCCGAGGGTGGGGTACACTGAAGCTTTCTTT. The rearrangement links TRBV15 to TRBJ1-1, with D unresolved. This CDR3 spans 15 amino acids. Trimming took 3 bases from V and 3 from J, leaving 14 bases between them. The germline V gene has CDR1 LNHNV and CDR2 YYDKDF (reference sequence).

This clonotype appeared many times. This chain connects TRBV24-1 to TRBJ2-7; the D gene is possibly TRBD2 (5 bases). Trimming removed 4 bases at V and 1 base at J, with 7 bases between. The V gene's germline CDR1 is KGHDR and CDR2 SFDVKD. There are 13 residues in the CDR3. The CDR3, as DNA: TGTGCCACCAGTGAGAGGACTTCCTACGAGCAGTACTTC. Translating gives CATSERTSYEQYF.

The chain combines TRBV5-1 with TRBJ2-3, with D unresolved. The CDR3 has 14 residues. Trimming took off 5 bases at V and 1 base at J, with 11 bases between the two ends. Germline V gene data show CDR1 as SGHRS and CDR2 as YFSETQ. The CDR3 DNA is TGCGCCAGCAGGCCAGTACCTGGCACAGATACGCAGTATTTT. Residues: CASRPVPGTDTQYF.